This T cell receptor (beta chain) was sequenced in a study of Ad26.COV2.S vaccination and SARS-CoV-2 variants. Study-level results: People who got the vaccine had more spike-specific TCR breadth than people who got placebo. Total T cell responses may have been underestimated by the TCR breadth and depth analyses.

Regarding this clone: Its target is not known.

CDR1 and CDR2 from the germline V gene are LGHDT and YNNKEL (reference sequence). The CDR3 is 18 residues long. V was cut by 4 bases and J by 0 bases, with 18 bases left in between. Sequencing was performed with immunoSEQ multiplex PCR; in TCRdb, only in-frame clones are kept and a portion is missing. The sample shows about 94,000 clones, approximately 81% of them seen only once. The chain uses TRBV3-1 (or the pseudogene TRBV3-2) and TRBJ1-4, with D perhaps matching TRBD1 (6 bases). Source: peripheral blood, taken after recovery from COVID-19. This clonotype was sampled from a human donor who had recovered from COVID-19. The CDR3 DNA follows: TGTGCCAGCAGCCCCCTACAGGGCGCGGGGGCAACTAATGAAAAACTGTTTTTT. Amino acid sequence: CASSPLQGAGATNEKLFF.